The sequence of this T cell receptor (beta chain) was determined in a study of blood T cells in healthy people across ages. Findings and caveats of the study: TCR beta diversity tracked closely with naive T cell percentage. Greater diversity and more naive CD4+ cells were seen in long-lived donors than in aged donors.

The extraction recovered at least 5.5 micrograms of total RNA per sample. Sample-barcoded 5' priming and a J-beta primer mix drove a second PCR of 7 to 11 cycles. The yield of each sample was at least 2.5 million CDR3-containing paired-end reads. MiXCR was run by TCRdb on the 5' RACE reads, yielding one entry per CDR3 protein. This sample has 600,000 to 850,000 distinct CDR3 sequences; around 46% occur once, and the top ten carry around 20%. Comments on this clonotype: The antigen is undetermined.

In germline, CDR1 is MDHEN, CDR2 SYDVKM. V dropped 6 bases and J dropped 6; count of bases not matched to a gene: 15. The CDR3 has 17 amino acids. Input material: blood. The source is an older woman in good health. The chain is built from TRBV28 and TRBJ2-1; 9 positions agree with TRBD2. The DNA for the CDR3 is TGTGCCAGCAGCCCTCAACTAGGTCTAGCGGGGATCAATGAGCAGTTCTTC. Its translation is CASSPQLGLAGINEQFF.